The T cell receptor (beta chain) under discussion was sequenced for a study of T-cell reconstitution after alpha-beta-depleted transplantation in children. Study conclusions and caveats: T-cell numbers and diversity one year post-transplant derived largely from freshly generated T cells.

This clonotype was observed at least ten times. Its matching antigen is unknown. The library targeted TCRbeta and was prepared with unique molecular identifiers. MiXCR was run by TCRdb on the PCR reads, yielding one entry per CDR3 protein. The table includes 350,000 to 500,000 distinct CDR3 sequences, roughly two fifths detected once. The receptor was isolated from a girl aged 2 to 9 with aplastic anemia, due to receive a stem cell transplant. The specimen was PBMCs, collected before TCRalphabeta/CD19-depleted stem cell transplant.

The CDR3 sequence: CASNPGRDTGELFF. The CDR3 DNA reads TGTGCCAGCAATCCCGGGAGGGACACCGGGGAGCTGTTTTTT. The chain links TRBV6-4 to TRBJ2-2; TRBD2 agrees at 8 bases. Trimming at V came to 7 bases and at J to 3 bases, leaving 4 bases not matched to a gene. Germline V gene lookup returns CDR1 MRHNA and CDR2 SNTAGT. This CDR3 region has 14 residues.